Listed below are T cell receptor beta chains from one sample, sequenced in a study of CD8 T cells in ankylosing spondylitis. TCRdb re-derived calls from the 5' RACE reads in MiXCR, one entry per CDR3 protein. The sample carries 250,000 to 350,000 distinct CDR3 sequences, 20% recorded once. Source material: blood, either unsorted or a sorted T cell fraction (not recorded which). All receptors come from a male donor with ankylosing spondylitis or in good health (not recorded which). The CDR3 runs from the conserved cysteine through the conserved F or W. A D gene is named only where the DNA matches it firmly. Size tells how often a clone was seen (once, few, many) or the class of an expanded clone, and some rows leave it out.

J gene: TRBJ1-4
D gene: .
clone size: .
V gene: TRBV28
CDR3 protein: CASSADFGVFF
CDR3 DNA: TGTGCCAGCAGTGCCGACTTCGGGGTGTTTTTT

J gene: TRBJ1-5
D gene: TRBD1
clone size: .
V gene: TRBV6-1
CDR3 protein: CASRPGDRDYQPQHF
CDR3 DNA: TGTGCCAGCAGGCCAGGGGACAGGGACTATCAGCCCCAGCATTTT

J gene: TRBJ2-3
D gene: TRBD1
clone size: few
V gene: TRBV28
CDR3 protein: CASSLGQVTDTQYF
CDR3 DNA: TGTGCCAGCAGTTTGGGACAGGTAACAGATACGCAGTATTTT

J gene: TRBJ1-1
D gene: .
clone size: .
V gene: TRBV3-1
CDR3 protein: CASSPQVLNTEAFF
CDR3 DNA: TGTGCCAGCAGCCCACAGGTATTAAACACTGAAGCTTTCTTT

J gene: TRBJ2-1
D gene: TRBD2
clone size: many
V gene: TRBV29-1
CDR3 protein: CSVSSGHNEQFF
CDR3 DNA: TGCAGCGTTTCTAGCGGTCACAATGAGCAGTTCTTC

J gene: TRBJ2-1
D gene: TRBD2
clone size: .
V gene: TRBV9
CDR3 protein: CASSVATGGNEQFF
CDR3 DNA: TGTGCCAGCAGCGTAGCTACGGGGGGCAATGAGCAGTTCTTC

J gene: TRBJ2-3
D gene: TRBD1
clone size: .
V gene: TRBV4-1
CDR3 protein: CASSQGSDRARDTQYF
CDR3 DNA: TGCGCCAGCAGCCAAGGCTCTGACAGGGCGCGGGATACGCAGTATTTT

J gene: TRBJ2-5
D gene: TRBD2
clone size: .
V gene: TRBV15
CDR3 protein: CATSRDWTSGSEETQYF
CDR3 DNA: TGTGCCACCAGCAGAGATTGGACTAGCGGGAGCGAGGAGACCCAGTACTTC

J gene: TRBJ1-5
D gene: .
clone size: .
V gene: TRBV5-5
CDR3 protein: CASSPKGQGQPQHF
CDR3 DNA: TGTGCCAGCAGCCCTAAGGGGCAAGGTCAGCCCCAGCATTTT

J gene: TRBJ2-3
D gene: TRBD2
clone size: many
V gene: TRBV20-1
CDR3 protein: CSALRTSGSADTQYF
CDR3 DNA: TGCAGTGCTCTTCGGACTAGCGGGAGTGCAGATACGCAGTATTTT

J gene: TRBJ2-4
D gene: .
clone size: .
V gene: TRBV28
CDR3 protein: CASSPQEGQWAKNIQYF
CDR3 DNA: TGTGCCAGCAGTCCGCAGGAGGGCCAATGGGCCAAAAACATTCAGTACTTC

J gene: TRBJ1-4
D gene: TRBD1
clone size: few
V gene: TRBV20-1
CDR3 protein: CSASRGTGATNEKLFF
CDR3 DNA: TGCAGTGCTTCCAGGGGGACAGGTGCAACTAATGAAAAACTGTTTTTT

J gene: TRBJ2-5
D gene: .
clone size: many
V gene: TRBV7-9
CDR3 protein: CASSSNNQGREETQYF
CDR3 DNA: TGTGCCAGCAGCTCAAACAATCAGGGGCGCGAAGAGACCCAGTACTTC

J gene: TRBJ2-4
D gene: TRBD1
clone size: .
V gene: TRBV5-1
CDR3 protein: CASSLSLPGQGTKNIQYF
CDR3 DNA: TGCGCCAGCAGCTTAAGCCTTCCGGGACAGGGGACCAAAAACATTCAGTACTTC

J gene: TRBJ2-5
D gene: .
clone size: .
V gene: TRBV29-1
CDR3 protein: CSVGAEETQYF
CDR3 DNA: TGCAGCGTTGGGGCAGAAGAGACCCAGTACTTC

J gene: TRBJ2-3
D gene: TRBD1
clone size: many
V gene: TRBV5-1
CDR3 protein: CASSLLQGADTQYF
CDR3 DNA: TGCGCCAGCAGCTTACTACAGGGGGCTGATACGCAGTATTTT

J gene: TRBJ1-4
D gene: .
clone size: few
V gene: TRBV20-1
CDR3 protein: CSAREAINNEKLFF
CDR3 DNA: TGCAGTGCTCGAGAGGCAATAAATAATGAAAAACTGTTTTTT

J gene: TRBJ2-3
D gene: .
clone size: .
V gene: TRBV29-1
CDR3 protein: CSFLPDTNTQYF
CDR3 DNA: TGCAGCTTCCTCCCTGACACAAATACGCAGTATTTT

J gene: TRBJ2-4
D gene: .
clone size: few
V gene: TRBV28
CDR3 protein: CASSLRGNIQYF
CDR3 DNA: TGTGCCAGCAGTTTGAGGGGGAACATTCAGTACTTC

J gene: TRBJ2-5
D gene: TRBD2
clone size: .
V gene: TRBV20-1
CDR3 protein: CSARAGGRETQYF
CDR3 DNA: TGCAGTGCTAGAGCGGGGGGACGCGAGACCCAGTACTTC

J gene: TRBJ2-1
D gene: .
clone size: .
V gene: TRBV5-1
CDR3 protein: CASSLAGTANEQFF
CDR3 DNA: TGCGCCAGCAGCTTGGCCGGAACAGCCAATGAGCAGTTCTTC

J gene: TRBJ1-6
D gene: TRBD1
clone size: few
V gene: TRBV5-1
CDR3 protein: CASSPGTGGNSPLHF
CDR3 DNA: TGCGCCAGCAGCCCCGGGACAGGCGGTAATTCACCCCTCCACTTT

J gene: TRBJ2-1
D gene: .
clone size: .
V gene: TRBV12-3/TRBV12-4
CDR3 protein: CASSLPMGNEQFF
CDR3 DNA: TGTGCCAGCAGCCTCCCGATGGGAAATGAGCAGTTCTTC

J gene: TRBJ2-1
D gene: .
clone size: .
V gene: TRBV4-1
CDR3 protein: CASSQSLWDEQFF
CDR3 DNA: TGCGCCAGCAGCCAGTCTCTGTGGGATGAGCAGTTCTTC

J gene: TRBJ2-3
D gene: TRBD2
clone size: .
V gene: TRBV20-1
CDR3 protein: CSASVAGGTDTQYF
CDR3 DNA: TGCAGTGCTTCTGTGGCGGGGGGCACAGATACGCAGTATTTT

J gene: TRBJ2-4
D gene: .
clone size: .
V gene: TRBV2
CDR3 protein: CASSGKPNNVIAKNIQYF
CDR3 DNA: TGTGCCAGCAGCGGGAAACCAAACAATGTAATAGCCAAAAACATTCAGTACTTC

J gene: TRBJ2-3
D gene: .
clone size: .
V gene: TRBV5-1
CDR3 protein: CASSLGQGTVDTQYF
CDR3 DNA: TGCGCCAGCAGCTTGGGGCAGGGGACGGTAGATACGCAGTATTTT

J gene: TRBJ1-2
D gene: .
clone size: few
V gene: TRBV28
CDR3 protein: CASSLSVSGYGYTF
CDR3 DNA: TGTGCCAGCAGTTTATCCGTCTCCGGTTATGGCTACACCTTC

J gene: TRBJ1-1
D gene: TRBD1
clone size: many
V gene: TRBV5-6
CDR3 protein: CASSLGTGPHTEAFF
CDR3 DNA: TGTGCCAGCAGCTTGGGGACAGGCCCACACACTGAAGCTTTCTTT

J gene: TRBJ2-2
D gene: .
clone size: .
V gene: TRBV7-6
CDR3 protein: CASTPGRLFGDTGELFF
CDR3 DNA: TGTGCCAGCACCCCAGGGAGGTTGTTTGGGGACACCGGGGAGCTGTTTTTT

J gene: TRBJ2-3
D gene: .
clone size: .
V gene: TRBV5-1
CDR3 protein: CASKSRVGTDTQYF
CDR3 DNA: TGCGCCAGCAAGAGCAGGGTCGGAACAGATACGCAGTATTTT

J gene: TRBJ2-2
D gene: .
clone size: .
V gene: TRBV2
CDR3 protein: CASSKGGTGELFF
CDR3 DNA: TGTGCCAGCAGTAAAGGGGGCACCGGGGAGCTGTTTTTT

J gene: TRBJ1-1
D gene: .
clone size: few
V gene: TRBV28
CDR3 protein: CASSPTAPRRAFF
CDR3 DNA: TGTGCCAGCAGTCCTACAGCCCCACGGAGAGCTTTCTTT

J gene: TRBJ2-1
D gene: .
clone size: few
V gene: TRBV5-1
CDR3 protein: CASSLGGTSSSYNEQFF
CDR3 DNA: TGCGCCAGCAGCTTGGGAGGGACCTCGAGCTCCTACAATGAGCAGTTCTTC

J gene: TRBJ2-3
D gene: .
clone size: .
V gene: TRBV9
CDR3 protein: CASSVRGTSTDTQYF
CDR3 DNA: TGTGCCAGCAGCGTACGCGGGACTAGCACAGATACGCAGTATTTT

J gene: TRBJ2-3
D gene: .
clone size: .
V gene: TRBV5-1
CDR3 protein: CASSSGLRGADTQYF
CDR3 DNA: TGCGCCAGCAGCTCGGGACTTCGAGGCGCAGATACGCAGTATTTT

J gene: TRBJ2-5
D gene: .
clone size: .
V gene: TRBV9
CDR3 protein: CASSVDIGRQETQYF
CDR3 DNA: TGTGCCAGCAGCGTAGATATCGGACGGCAAGAGACCCAGTACTTC

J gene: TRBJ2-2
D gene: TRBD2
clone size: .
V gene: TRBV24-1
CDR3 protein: CATEGPLGLAGSIGELFF
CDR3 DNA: TGTGCCACCGAGGGCCCCTTGGGACTAGCGGGATCGATCGGGGAGCTGTTTTTT

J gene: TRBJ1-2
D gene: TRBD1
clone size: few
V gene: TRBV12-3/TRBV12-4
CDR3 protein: CASSPRGTGGGYGYTF
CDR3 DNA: TGTGCCAGCAGCCCTAGGGGGACAGGGGGGGGCTATGGCTACACCTTC

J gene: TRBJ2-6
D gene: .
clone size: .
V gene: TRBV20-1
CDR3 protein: CSARLSGANVLTF
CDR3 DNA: TGCAGTGCTAGGTTATCTGGGGCCAACGTCCTGACTTTC

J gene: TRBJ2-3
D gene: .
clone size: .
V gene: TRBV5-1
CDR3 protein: CASSLVGMFTDTQYF
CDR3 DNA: TGCGCCAGCAGCTTGGTAGGGATGTTCACAGATACGCAGTATTTT

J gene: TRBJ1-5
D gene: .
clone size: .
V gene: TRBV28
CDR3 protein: CASRRVTSNQPQHF
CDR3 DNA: TGTGCCAGCAGGAGGGTAACGAGCAATCAGCCCCAGCATTTT

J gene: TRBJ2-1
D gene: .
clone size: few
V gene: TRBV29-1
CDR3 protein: CSAKRNSGANEQFF
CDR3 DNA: TGCAGCGCCAAGCGGAACTCCGGAGCTAATGAGCAGTTCTTC

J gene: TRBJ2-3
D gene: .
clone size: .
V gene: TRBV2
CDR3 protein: CASGGRTGTDTQYF
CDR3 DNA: TGTGCCAGCGGGGGAAGGACTGGCACAGATACGCAGTATTTT

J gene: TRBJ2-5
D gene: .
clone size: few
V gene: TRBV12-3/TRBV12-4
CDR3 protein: CASSLVVETQYF
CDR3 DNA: TGTGCCAGCAGTTTAGTTGTAGAGACCCAGTACTTC

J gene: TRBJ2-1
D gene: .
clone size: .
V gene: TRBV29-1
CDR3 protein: CSVGLRGGEQFF
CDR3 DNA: TGCAGCGTTGGACTGCGGGGAGGTGAGCAGTTCTTC

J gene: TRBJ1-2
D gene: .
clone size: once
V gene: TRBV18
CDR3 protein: CASSPDTTNYGYTF
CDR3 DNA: TGTGCCAGCTCACCGGACACTACTAACTATGGCTACACCTTC

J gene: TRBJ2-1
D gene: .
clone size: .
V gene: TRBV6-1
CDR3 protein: CATLLVNEQFF
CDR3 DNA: TGTGCCACCCTTCTCGTAAATGAGCAGTTCTTC

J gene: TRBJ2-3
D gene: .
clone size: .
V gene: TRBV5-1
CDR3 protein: CASSLGLTRSTDTQYF
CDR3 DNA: TGCGCCAGCAGCTTGGGACTAACAAGGAGCACAGATACGCAGTATTTT

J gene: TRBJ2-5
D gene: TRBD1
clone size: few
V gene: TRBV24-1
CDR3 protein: CATSTPGQGKETQYF
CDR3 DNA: TGTGCCACCAGTACCCCGGGACAGGGAAAAGAGACCCAGTACTTC

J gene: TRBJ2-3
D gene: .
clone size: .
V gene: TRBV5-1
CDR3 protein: CASSSLTGYSTDTQYF
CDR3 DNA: TGCGCCAGCAGCTCCCTTACAGGATACAGCACAGATACGCAGTATTTT

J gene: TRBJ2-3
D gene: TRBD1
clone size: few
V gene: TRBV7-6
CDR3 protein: CASSLGGQVYTDTQYF
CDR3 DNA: TGTGCCAGCAGCTTAGGAGGACAGGTTTACACAGATACGCAGTATTTT

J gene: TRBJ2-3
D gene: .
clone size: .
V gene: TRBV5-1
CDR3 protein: CASSFLARSTDTQYF
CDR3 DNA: TGCGCCAGCAGCTTCCTAGCGAGGAGCACAGATACGCAGTATTTT

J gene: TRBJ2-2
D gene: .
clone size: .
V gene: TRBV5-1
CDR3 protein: CASSFSGAGDTGELFF
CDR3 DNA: TGCGCCAGCAGCTTCTCAGGGGCTGGGGACACCGGGGAGCTGTTTTTT

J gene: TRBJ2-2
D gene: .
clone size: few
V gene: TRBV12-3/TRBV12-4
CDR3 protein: CASSTRGRNTGELFF
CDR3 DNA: TGTGCCAGCAGCACAAGGGGTCGGAACACCGGGGAGCTGTTTTTT

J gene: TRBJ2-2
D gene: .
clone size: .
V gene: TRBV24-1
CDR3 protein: CATSNAAANTGELFF
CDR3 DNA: TGTGCCACCAGTAACGCGGCCGCGAACACCGGGGAGCTGTTTTTT

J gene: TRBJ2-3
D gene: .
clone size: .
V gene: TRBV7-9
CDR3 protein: CARSSGATDTQYF
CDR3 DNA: TGTGCCAGGAGCTCAGGGGCTACAGATACGCAGTATTTT

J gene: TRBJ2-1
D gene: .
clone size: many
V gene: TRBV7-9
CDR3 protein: CASSGGQYNEQFF
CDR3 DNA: TGTGCCAGCAGCGGCGGACAGTACAATGAGCAGTTCTTC

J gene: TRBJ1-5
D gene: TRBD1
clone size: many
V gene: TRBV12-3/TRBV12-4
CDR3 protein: CASRPGQGVNQPQHF
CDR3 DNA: TGTGCCAGCAGGCCGGGACAGGGGGTCAATCAGCCCCAGCATTTT